This T cell receptor (beta chain) came from a study of blood T cell repertoires in COVID-19. Study overall: Donors in the United States, Italy and Spain gave samples during acute or convalescent COVID-19. The analysed material was cDNA or gDNA that came from T cells, B-cell-depleted T cells, or PBMCs.

After removal of 5 bases from V and 6 bases from J, the junction contained 9 bases not matched to a gene. This CDR3 spans 15 amino acids. Germline CDR1 MNHEY, CDR2 SMNVEV (reference sequence). Here immunoSEQ multiplex PCR was the method, and the copy in TCRdb shows in-frame clones only, minus some. The table includes approximately 310,000 clones, about nine tenths detected once. Sequenced sample: peripheral blood. This sequence originates from a man aged 50-60 years with active or convalescent COVID-19. The chain couples TRBV27 to TRBJ2-7, with 11 bases fitting TRBD2. CDR3 DNA: TGTGCCAGCAGTCCCCCAGCTAGCGGGAGGTCCGAGCAGTACTTC. Its translation is CASSPPASGRSEQYF.